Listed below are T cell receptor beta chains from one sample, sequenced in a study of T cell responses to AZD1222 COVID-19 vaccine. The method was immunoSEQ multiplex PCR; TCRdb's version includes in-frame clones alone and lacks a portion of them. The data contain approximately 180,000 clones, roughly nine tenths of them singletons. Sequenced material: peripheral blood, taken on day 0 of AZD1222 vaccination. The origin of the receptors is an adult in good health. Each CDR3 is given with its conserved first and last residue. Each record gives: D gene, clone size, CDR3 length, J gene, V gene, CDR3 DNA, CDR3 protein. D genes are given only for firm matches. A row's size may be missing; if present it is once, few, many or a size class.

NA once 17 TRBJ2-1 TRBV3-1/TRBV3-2 TGTGCCAGCAGCCCTGGGGGTCGGAGCCGCTCCTACAATGAGCAGTTCTTC CASSPGGRSRSYNEQFF
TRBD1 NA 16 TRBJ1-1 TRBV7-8 TGTGCCAGCAGCAGACAGGGGGCCGTTATAAACACTGAAGCTTTCTTT CASSRQGAVINTEAFF
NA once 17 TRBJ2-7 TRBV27 TGTGCCAGCAGTTCCTCCGGACCTGCATCATGGTCCTACGAGCAGTACTTC CASSSSGPASWSYEQYF
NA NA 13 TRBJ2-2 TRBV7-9 TGTGCCAGCAGCCAGGGAAACACCGGGGAGCTGTTTTTT CASSQGNTGELFF
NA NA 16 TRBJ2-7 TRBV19 TGTGCCAGTAGTACCAAAGTAGAGTTTCACAACTACGAGCAGTACTTC CASSTKVEFHNYEQYF
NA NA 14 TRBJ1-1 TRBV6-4 TGTGCCAGCAGTGGCGACAGACAGAACACTGAAGCTTTCTTT CASSGDRQNTEAFF
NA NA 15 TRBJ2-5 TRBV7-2 TGTGCCAGCAGCTTAATGTGGGGGCCCCAAGAGACCCAGTACTTC CASSLMWGPQETQYF
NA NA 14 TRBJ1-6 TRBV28 TGTGCCAGCAGACTTGGACAGTTCAATTCACCCCTCCACTTT CASRLGQFNSPLHF
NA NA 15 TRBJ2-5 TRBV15 TGTGCCACCAGCAGAGACCAGTCCAGCCAAGAGACCCAGTACTTC CATSRDQSSQETQYF
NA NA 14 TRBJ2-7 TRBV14 TGTGCCAGCAGCCAAGGGTCATGGGGCTACGAGCAGTACTTC CASSQGSWGYEQYF
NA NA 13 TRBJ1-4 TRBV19 TGTGCCAGTAGCCCTGATGGGTGGGAAAAACTGTTTTTT CASSPDGWEKLFF
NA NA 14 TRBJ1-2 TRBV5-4 TGTGCCAGCAGCTTGGCCCGGGAGGGATTCGGCTACACCTTC CASSLAREGFGYTF
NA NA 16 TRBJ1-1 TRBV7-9 TGTGCCAGCAGCTCCGCCCGCACAGGGACGAACACTGAAGCTTTCTTT CASSSARTGTNTEAFF
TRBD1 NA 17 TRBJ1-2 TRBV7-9 TGTGCCAGCAGCATCAACAGGGGCGGGAGGGCTAACTATGGCTACACCTTC CASSINRGGRANYGYTF
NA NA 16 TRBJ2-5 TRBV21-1 TGTGCCAGCAGCGACTTGGGGCTAGCGGTGGGTGAGACCCAGTACTTC CASSDLGLAVGETQYF
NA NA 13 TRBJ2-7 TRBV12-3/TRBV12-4 TGTGCCAGCACTCTAGGGGTGCACTACGAGCAGTACTTC CASTLGVHYEQYF
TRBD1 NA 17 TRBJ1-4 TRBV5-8 TGTGCCAGCAGCTCTACAGGGGGCCCTAGAACTAATGAAAAACTGTTTTTT CASSSTGGPRTNEKLFF
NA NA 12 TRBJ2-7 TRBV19 TGTGCCAATACGAGGGTCGTCTACGAGCAGTACTTC CANTRVVYEQYF
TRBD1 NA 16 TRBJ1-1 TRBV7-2 TGTGCCAGCAGCATCGGACAGGGGGCTTACAAGAATGAAGCTTTCTTT CASSIGQGAYKNEAFF
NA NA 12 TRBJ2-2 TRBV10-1 TGCGCCTCTGCTCCGGGGACCGGGGAGCTGTTTTTT CASAPGTGELFF
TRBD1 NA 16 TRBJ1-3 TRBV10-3 TGTGCCATCAGGGCCAGGGGGCGAGCCTTCGGAAACACCATATATTTT CAIRARGRAFGNTIYF
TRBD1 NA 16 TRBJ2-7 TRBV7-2 TGTGCCAGCAGCCAACTTTATGGGACAGGGGCCTACGAGCAGTACTTC CASSQLYGTGAYEQYF
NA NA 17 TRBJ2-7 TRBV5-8 TGTGCCAGCAGCTTGGAAGGTTTGCGGCGGAGCTCCTACGAGCAGTACTTC CASSLEGLRRSSYEQYF
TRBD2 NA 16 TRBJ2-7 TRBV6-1 TGTGCCAGCAGTGAAGGCTCGGGGCTAGCGGGCTACGAGCAGTACTTC CASSEGSGLAGYEQYF
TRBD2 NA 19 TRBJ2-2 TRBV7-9 TGTGCCAGCAGCAGTGCGGGACTAGCGGGAGAAGGGGGAACCGGGGAGCTGTTTTTT CASSSAGLAGEGGTGELFF
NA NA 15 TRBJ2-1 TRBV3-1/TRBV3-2 TGTGCCAGCAGCCTACGGGGGACACAGGGAAGTGAGCAGTTCTTC CASSLRGTQGSEQFF
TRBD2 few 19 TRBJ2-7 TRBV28 TGTGCCAGCAGTTTCGTTCCCGGGACTAGCGGGATAGTATCCTACGAGCAGTACTTC CASSFVPGTSGIVSYEQYF
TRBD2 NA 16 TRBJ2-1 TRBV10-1 TGCGCCAGCCCAGACATAGGACTAGCGGGGTACAATGAGCAGTTCTTC CASPDIGLAGYNEQFF
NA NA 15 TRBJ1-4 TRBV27 TGTGCCAGCAGTTCCCTGACAGCCCCGAACGAAAAACTGTTTTTT CASSSLTAPNEKLFF
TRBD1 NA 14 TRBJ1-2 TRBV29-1 TGCAGCACCGAACTGGGACAGCGGCACTATGGCTACACCTTC CSTELGQRHYGYTF
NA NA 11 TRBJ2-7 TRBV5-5 TGTGCCAGCAGTGCGGTCTACGAGCAGTACTTC CASSAVYEQYF
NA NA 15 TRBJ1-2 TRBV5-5 TGTGCCAGCAGCTTGGGACCGTTGCCTAACTATGGCTACACCTTC CASSLGPLPNYGYTF
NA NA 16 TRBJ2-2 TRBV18 TGTGCCAGCTCACCAAGGGGGAGCTACGGGGCCGGGGAGCTGTTTTTT CASSPRGSYGAGELFF
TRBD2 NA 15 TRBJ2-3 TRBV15 TGTGCCACCAGCAGAGATGGCGGGAGGATAAATACGCAGTATTTT CATSRDGGRINTQYF
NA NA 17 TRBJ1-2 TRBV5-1 TGCGCCAGCAGCTCCGGGTGGGACCTAGACAGATTGGAGGGCTACACCTTC CASSSGWDLDRLEGYTF
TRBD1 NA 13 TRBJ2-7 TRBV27 TGTGCCAGCACCAACAGACAGGGCTACGAGCAGTACTTC CASTNRQGYEQYF
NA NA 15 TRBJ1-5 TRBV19 TGTGCCAGTACCCCCGGGGGGAGGGGGAATCAGCCCCAGCATTTT CASTPGGRGNQPQHF
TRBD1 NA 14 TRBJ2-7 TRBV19 TGTGCCAGTAGTATGGACAGGGAGCGCTACGAGCAGTACTTC CASSMDRERYEQYF
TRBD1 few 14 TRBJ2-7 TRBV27 TGTGCCAGCAGTGGTCGGACAGGGGGAGGCGAGCAGTACTTC CASSGRTGGGEQYF
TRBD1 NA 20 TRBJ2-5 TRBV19 TGTGCCAGTAGTATCCGCCGACAGGGGGAGATCGGGTATGGGTGGGAGACCCAGTACTTC CASSIRRQGEIGYGWETQYF
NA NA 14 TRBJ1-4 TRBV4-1 TGCGCCAGCAGCCGACACCCGCATGGTGAAAAACTGTTTTTT CASSRHPHGEKLFF
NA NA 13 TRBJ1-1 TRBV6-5 TGTGCCAGCAGTTACTCGGGTCAGGGTCGATCTTTCTTT CASSYSGQGRSFF
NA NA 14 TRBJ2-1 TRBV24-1 TGTGCCACCAGTGACCCGAGGGCCATAGGAGGGCAGTTCTTC CATSDPRAIGGQFF
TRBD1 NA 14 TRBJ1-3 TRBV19 TGTGCCAGTAGTAACAGGGGAGATGGAAACACCATATATTTT CASSNRGDGNTIYF